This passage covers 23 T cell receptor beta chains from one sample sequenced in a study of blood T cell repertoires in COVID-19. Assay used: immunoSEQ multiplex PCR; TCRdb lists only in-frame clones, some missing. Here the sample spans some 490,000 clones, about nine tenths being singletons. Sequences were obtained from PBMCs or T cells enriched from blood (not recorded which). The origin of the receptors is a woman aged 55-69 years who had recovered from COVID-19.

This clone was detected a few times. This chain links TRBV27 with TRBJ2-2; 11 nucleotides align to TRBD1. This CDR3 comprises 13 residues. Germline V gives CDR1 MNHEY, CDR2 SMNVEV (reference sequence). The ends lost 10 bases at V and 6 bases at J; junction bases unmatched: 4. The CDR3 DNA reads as TGTGCCACTCGGGACAGGGGGGCCGGGGAGCTGTTTTTT. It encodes CATRDRGAGELFF.

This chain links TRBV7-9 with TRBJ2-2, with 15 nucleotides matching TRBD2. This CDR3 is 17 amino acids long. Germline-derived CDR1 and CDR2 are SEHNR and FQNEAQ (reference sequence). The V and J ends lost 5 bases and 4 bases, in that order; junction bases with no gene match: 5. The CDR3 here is CASSPGTSGGITGELFF. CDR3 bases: TGTGCCAGCAGCCCCGGGACTAGCGGGGGGATCACCGGGGAGCTGTTTTTT.

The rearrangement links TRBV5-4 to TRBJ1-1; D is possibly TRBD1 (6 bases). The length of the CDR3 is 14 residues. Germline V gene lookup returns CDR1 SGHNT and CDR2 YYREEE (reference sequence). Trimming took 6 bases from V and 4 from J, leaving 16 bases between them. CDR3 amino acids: CASTVRGGGTEAFF. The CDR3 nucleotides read TGTGCCAGCACCGTGCGGGGAGGGGGCACTGAAGCTTTCTTT.

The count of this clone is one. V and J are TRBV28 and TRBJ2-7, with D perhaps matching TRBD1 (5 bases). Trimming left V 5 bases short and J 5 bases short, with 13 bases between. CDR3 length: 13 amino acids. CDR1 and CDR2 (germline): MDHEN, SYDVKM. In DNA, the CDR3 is TGTGCCAGCAGTCCGCCCCACAGGAACGAGCAGTACTTC. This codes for CASSPPHRNEQYF.

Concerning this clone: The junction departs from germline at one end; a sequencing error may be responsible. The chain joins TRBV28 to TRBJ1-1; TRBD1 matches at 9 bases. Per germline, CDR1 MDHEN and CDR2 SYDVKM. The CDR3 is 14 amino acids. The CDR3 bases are TGTGCCGGCAGAGAGACAGGGGGGAACACTGAAGCTTTCTTT. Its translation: CAGRETGGNTEAFF.

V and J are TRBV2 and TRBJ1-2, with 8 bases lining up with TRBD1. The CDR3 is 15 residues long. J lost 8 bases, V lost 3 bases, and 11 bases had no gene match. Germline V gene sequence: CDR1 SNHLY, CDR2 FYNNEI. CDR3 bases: TGTGCCAGCAGTGAGACAGGGGTTGTATTTGAGGGCTACACCTTC. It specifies CASSETGVVFEGYTF.

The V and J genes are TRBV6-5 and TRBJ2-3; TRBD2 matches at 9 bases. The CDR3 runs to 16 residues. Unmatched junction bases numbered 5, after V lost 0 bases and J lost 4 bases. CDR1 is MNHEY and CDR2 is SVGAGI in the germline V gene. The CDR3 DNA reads TGTGCCAGCAGTTACTCGAGTAGCGGGGGTTCAGATACGCAGTATTTT. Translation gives CASSYSSSGGSDTQYF.

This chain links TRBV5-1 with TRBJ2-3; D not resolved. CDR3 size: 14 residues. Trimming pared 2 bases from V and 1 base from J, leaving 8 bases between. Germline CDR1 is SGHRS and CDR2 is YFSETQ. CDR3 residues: CASSFDMGTDTQYF. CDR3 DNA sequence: TGCGCCAGCAGCTTCGACATGGGCACAGATACGCAGTATTTT.

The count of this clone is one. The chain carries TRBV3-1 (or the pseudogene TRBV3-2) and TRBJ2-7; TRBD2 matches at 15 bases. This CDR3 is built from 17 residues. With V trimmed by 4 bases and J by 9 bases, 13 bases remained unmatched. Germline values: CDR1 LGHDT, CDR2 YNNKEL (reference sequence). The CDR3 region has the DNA TGTGCCAGCAGCCGGGGACTAGCGGGGGGCCCCCCCTACTCGCAGTACTTC. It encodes CASSRGLAGGPPYSQYF.

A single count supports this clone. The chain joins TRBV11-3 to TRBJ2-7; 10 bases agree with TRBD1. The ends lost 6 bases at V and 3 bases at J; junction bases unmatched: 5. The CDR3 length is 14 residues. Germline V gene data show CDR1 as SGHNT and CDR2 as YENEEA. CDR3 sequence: CASSEGDRGYEQYF. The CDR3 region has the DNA TGTGCCAGCAGTGAAGGGGACAGGGGCTACGAGCAGTACTTC.

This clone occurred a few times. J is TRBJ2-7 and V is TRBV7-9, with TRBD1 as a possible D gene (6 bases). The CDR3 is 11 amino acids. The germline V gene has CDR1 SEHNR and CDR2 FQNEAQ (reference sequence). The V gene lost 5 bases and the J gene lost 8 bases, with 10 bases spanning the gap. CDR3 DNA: TGTGCCAGCAGCCCTACAGGGAAGCAGTACTTC. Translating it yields CASSPTGKQYF.

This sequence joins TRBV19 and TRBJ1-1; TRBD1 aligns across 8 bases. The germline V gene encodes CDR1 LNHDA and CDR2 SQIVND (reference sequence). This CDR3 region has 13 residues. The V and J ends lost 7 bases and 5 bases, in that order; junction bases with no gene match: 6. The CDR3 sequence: CASMKDRETEAFF. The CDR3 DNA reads TGTGCCAGTATGAAGGACAGGGAGACTGAAGCTTTCTTT.

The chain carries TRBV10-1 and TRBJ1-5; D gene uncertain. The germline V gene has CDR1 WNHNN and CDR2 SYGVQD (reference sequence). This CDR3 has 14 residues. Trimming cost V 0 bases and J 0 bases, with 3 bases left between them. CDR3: CASSESGSNQPQHF. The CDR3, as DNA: TGCGCCAGCAGTGAGTCCGGTAGCAATCAGCCCCAGCATTTT.

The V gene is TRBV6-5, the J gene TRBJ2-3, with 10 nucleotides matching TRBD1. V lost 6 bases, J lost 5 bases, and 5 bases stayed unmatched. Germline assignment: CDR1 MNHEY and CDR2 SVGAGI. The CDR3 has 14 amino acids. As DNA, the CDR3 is TGTGCCAGCAGGACAGGGGGCGGGGGAGATACGCAGTATTTT. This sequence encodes CASRTGGGGDTQYF.

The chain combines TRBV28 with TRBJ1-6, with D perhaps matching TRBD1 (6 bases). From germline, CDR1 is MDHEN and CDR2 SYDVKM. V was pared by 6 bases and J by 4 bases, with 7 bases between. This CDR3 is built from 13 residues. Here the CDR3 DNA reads TGTGCCAGCAGAACAGGGTATAATTCACCCCTCCACTTT. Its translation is CASRTGYNSPLHF.

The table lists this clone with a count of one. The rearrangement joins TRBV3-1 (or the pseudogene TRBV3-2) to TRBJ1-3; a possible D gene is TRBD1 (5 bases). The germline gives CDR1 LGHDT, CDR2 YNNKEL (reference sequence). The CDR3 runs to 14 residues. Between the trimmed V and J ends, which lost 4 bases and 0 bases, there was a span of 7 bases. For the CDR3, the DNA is TGTGCCAGCAGCCGAGGACACTCTGGAAACACCATATATTTT. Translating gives CASSRGHSGNTIYF.

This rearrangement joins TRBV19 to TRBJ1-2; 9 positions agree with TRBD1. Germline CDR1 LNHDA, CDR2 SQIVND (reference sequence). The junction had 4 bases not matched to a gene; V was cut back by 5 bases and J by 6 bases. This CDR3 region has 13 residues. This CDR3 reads CASSYRGRDGYTF. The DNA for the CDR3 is TGTGCCAGTAGTTACAGGGGGCGCGATGGCTACACCTTC.

Here the CDR3 reads CATSRQLTGELFF. The CDR3 DNA reads TGTGCCACCAGCCGACAGCTCACCGGGGAGCTGTTTTTT. V and J are TRBV24-1 and TRBJ2-2; D possibly corresponds to TRBD1 (5 bases). From germline, CDR1 is KGHDR and CDR2 SFDVKD. This CDR3 has 13 residues. V was trimmed by 7 bases and J by 4 bases, leaving 9 bases between them.

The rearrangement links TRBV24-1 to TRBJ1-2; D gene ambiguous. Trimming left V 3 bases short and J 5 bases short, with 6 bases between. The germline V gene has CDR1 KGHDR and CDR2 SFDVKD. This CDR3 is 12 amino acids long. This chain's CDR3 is CATSDAAYGYTF. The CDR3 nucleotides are TGTGCCACCAGTGATGCGGCGTATGGCTACACCTTC.

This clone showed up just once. The CDR3 region is CSVRGGPYNEQFF. Here the CDR3 DNA reads TGCAGCGTTCGCGGGGGGCCCTACAATGAGCAGTTCTTC. V gene TRBV29-1 combines with J gene TRBJ2-1; 8 bases map to TRBD2. The germline V gene encodes CDR1 SQVTM and CDR2 ANQGSEA. After removal of 5 bases from V and 2 bases from J, the junction contained 2 bases not matched to a gene. This CDR3 comprises 13 residues.

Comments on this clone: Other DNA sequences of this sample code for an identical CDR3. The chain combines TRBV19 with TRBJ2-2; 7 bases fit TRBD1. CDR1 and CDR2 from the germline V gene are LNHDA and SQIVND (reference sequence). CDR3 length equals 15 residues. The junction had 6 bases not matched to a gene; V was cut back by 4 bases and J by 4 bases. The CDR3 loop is CASSTGGVGTGELFF. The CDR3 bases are TGTGCCAGTAGTACAGGGGGTGTTGGCACCGGGGAGCTGTTTTTT.

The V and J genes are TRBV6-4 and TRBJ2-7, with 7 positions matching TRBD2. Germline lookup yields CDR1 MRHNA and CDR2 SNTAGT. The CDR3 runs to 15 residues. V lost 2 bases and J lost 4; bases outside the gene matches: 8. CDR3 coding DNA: TGTGCCAGCAGTGACGGGCAGGGAGGGCCTTACGAGCAGTACGTC. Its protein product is CASSDGQGGPYEQYV.

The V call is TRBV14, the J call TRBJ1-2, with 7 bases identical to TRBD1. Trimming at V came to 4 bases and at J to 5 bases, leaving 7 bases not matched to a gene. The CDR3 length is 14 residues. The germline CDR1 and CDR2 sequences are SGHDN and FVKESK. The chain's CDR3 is CASSLRQGVYGYTF. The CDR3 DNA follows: TGTGCCAGCAGCCTGAGACAGGGCGTGTATGGCTACACCTTC.